The present T cell receptor (beta chain) was sequenced within a study of OX40 agonist ivuxolimab in advanced cancers. About the study: Patients assigned to dose escalation were diagnosed with hepatocellular carcinoma, melanoma, renal cell or head and neck cancer. Broader study findings: Expanded clones were, on average, more numerous in CD8+ T cells than in CD4+.

Method: immunoSEQ multiplex PCR; TCRdb's copy keeps in-frame clones and lacks some. There are approximately 58,000 clones in the sample; about 85% occur only once, and about 4.7% lies in the top ten. Points on this clone: What it binds is not known.

This CDR3 region has 16 residues. The V and J ends lost 1 base and 5 bases respectively, with 12 bases between them. In germline, CDR1 is SGHTA, CDR2 FQGNSA. The receptor was derived from an adult with an advanced solid tumor such as melanoma, head and neck, liver or kidney cancer. V gene TRBV7-2 combines with J gene TRBJ1-6, with no clear D. The sample in question was CD4+ or CD8+ T cells sorted from blood, obtained in a trial of the OX40 agonist ivuxolimab. The CDR3 protein is CASSLGYGVNNSPLHF. Written as DNA, the CDR3 is TGTGCCAGCAGCTTAGGGTACGGGGTCAATAATTCACCCCTCCACTTT.